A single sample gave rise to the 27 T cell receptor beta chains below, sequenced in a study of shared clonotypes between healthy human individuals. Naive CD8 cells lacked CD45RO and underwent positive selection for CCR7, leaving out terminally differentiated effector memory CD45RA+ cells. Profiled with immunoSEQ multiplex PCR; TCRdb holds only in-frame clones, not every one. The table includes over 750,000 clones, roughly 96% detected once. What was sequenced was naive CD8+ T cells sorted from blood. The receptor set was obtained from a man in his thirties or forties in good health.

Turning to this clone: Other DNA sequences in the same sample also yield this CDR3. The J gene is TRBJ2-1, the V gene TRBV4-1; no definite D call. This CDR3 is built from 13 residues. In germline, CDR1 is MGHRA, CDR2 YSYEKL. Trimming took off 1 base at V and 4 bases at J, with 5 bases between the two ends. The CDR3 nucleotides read TGCGCCAGCAGCCAAGTAGGATACAATGAGCAGTTCTTC. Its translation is CASSQVGYNEQFF.

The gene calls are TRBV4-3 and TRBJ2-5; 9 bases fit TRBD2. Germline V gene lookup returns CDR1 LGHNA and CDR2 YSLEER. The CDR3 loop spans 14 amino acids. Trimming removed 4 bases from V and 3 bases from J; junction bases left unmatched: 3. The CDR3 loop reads CASSPGLAEETQYF. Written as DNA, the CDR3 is TGCGCCAGCAGCCCGGGACTAGCTGAAGAGACCCAGTACTTC.

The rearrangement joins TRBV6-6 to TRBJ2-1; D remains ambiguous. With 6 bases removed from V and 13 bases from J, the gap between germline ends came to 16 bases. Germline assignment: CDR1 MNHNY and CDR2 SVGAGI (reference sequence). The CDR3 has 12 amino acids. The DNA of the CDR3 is TGTGCCAGCAGCTATACGCCGGGCTTTCAGTTCTTC. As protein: CASSYTPGFQFF.

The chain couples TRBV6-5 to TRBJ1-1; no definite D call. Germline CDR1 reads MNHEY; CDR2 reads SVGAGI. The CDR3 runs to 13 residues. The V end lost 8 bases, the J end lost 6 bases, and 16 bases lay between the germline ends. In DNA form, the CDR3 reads TGTGCCAGCTCGGTGGTGGTCGGGGCTGAAGCTTTCTTT. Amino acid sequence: CASSVVVGAEAFF.

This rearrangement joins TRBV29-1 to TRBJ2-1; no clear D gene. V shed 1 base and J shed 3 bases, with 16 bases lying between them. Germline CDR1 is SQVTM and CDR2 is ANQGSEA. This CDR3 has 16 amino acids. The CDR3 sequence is CSVEVGEVHNYNEQFF. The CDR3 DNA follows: TGCAGCGTTGAAGTAGGTGAAGTCCACAACTACAATGAGCAGTTCTTC.

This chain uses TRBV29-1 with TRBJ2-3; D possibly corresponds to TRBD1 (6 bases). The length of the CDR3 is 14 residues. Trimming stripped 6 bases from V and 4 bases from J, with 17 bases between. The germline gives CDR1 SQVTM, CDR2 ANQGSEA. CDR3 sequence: CSVVLSQGPDTQYF. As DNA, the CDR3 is TGCAGCGTGGTCCTGTCACAGGGCCCAGATACGCAGTATTTT.

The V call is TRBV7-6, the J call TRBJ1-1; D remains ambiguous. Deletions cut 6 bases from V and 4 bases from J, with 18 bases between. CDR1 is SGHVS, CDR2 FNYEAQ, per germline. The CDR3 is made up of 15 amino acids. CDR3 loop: CASRHGLGPGTEAFF. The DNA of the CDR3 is TGTGCCAGCAGACACGGGCTCGGCCCGGGCACTGAAGCTTTCTTT.

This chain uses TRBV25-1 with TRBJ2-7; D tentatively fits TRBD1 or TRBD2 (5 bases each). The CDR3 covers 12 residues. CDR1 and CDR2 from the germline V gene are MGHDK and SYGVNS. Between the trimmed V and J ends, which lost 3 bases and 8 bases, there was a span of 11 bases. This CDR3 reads CASSDEGMQQYF. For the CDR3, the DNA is TGTGCCAGCAGTGATGAGGGGATGCAGCAGTACTTC.

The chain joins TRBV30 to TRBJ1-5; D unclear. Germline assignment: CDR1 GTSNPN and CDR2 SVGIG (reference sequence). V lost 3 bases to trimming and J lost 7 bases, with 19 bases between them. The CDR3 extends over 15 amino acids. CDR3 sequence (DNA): TGTGCCTGGAGAGACGGCTACGCGGTCGGCCAGCCCCAGCATTTT. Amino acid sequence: CAWRDGYAVGQPQHF.

The CDR3 region is CASSPGDRGNEKLFF. In DNA form, the CDR3 reads TGTGCCAGCTCACCGGGGGACAGGGGAAATGAAAAACTGTTTTTT. The V gene is TRBV18, the J gene TRBJ1-4; 10 nucleotides agree with TRBD1. The CDR3 spans 15 residues. V trimming: 3 bases; J trimming: 5 bases; junction bases outside the gene matches: 3. Germline V gives CDR1 KGHSH, CDR2 LQKENI.

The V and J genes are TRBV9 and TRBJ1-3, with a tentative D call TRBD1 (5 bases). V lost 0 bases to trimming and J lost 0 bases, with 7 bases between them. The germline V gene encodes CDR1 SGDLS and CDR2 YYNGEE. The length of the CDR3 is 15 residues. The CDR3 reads CASSVGGISGNTIYF. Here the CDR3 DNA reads TGTGCCAGCAGCGTAGGGGGGATCTCTGGAAACACCATATATTTT.

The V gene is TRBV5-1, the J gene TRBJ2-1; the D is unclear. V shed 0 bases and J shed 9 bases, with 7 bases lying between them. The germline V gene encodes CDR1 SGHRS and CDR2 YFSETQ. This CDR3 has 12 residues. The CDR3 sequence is CASSLAGAEQFF. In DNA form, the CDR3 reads TGCGCCAGCAGCTTGGCGGGTGCTGAGCAGTTCTTC.

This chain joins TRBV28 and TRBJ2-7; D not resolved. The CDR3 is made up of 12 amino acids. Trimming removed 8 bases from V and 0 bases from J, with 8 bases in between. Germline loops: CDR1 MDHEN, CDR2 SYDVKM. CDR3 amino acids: CASQALSYEQYF. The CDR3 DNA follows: TGTGCCAGCCAGGCCCTCTCCTACGAGCAGTACTTC.

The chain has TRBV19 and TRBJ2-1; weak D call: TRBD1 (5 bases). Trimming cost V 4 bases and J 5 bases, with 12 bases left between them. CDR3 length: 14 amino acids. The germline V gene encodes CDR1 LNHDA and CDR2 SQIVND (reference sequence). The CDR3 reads CASSRNGQDNEQFF. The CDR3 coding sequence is TGTGCCAGTAGTAGGAACGGACAAGACAATGAGCAGTTCTTC.

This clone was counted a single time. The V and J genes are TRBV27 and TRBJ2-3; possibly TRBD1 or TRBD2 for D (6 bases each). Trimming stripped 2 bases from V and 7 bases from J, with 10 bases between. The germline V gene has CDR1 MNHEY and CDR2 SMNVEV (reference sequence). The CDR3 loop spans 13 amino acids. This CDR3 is CASSLGGGNTQYF. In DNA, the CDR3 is TGTGCCAGCAGTTTAGGAGGGGGGAATACGCAGTATTTT.

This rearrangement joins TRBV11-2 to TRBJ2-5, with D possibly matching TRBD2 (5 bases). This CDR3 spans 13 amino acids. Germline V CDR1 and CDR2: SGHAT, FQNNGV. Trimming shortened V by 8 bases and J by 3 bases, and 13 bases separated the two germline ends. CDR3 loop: CASLQRSEETQYF. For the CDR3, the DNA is TGTGCCAGCCTCCAGCGGTCTGAAGAGACCCAGTACTTC. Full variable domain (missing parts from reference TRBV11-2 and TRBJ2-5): EAGVAQSPRYKIIEKRQSVAFWCNPISGHATLYWYQQILGQGPKLLIQFQNNGVVDDSQLPKDRFSAERLKGVDSTLKIQPAKLEDSAVYLCASLQRSEETQYFGPGTRLLVL.

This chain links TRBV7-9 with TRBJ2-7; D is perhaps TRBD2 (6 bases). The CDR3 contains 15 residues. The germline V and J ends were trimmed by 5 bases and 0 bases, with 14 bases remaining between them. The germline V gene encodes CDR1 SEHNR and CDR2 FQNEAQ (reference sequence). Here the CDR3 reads CASSAGGVDSYEQYF. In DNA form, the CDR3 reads TGTGCCAGCAGCGCAGGAGGGGTCGACTCCTACGAGCAGTACTTC.

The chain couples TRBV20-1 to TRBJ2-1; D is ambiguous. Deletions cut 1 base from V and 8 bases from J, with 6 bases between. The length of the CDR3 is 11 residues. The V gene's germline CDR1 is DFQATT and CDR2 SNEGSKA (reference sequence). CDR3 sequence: CSARGWDEQFF. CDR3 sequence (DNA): TGCAGTGCTAGAGGTTGGGATGAGCAGTTCTTC.

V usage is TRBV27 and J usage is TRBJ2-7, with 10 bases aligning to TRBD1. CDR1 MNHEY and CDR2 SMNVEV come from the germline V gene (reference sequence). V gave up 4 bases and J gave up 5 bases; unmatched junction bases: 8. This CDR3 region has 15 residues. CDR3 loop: CASSWGGTGDDEQYF. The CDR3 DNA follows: TGTGCCAGCAGTTGGGGAGGGACAGGGGACGACGAGCAGTACTTC.

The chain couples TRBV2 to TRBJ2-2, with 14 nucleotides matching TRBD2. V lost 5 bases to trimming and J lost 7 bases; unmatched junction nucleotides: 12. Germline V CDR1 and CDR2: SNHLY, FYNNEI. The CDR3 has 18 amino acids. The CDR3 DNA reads TGTGCCAGCAGTACGGGACTAGCGGGAGTCTGGGGGGTCGGGGAGCTGTTTTTT. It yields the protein CASSTGLAGVWGVGELFF.

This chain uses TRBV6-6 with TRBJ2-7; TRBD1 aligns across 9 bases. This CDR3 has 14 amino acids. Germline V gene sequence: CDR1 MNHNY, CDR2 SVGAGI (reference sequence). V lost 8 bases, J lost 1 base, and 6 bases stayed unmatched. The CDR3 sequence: CASSGQGISYEQYF. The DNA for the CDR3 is TGTGCCAGCTCCGGACAGGGGATTTCCTACGAGCAGTACTTC.

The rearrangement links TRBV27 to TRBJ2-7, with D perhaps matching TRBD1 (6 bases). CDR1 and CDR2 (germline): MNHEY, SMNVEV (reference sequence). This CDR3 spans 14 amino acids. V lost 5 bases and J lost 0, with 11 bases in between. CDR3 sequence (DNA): TGTGCCAGCAGTGCAGACAGGAGCTCCTACGAGCAGTACTTC. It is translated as CASSADRSSYEQYF.

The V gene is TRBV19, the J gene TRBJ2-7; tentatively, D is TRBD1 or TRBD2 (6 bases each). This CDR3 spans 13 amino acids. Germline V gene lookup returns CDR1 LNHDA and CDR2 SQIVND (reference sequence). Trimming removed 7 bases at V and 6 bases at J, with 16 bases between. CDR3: CASTRTEGGEQYF. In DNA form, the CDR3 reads TGTGCCAGTACGAGGACTGAGGGGGGCGAGCAGTACTTC.

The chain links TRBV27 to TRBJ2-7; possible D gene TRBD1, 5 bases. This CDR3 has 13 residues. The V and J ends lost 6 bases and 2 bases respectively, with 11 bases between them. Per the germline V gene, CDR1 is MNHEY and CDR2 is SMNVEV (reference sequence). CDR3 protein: CASSPRAPYEQYF. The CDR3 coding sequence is TGTGCCAGCAGCCCCAGGGCCCCCTACGAGCAGTACTTC.

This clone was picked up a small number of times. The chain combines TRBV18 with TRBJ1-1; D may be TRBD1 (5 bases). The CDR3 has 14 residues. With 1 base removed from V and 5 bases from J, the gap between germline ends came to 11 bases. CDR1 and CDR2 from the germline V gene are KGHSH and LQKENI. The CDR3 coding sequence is TGTGCCAGCTCACCACTTGGGGGAACAACTGAAGCTTTCTTT. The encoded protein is CASSPLGGTTEAFF.

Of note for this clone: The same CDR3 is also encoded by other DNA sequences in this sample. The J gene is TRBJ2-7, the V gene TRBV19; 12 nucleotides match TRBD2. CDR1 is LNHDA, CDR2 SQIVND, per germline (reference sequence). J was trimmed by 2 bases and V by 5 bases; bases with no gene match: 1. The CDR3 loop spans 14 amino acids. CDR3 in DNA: TGTGCCAGTAGTTGGACTAGCGGGACCTACGAGCAGTACTTC. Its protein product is CASSWTSGTYEQYF.

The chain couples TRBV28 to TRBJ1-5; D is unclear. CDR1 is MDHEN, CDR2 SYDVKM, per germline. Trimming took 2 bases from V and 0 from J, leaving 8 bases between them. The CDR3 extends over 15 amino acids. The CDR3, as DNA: TGTGCCAGCAGTTTAGCTGGATATAGCAATCAGCCCCAGCATTTT. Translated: CASSLAGYSNQPQHF.